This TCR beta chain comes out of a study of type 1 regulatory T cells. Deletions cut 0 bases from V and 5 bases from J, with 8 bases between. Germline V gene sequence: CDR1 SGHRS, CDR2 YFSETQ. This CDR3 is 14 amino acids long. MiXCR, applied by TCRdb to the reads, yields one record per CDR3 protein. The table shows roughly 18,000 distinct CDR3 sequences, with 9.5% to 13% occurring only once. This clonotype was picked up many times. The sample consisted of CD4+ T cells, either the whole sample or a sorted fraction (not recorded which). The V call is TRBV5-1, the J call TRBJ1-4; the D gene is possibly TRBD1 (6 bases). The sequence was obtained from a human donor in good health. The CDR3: CASSLGQGNEKLFF. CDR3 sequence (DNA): TGCGCCAGCAGCTTGGGTCAGGGGAATGAAAAACTGTTTTTT.